This T cell receptor beta chain derives from a study of identical twins' blood T cells. One entry per CDR3 protein, called by TCRdb with MiXCR from the 5' RACE reads. This table has 300,000 to 450,000 distinct CDR3 sequences, 25% to 35% appearing once. The CDR3 sequence is 15 residues long. Per the germline V gene, CDR1 is SGHNT and CDR2 is YENEEA. With 2 bases removed from V and 4 bases from J, the gap between germline ends came to 12 bases. The receptor's source is a woman between 18 and 49 years old in good health. The chain joins TRBV11-3 to TRBJ2-1; possibly TRBD2 for D (6 bases). The specimen sequenced was PBMCs. The CDR3 here is CASSLSGRGYNEQFF. The CDR3 DNA reads as TGTGCCAGCAGCTTATCGGGGCGGGGTTACAATGAGCAGTTCTTC.